Listed here are 13 T cell receptor beta chains from one sample, sequenced in a study of CD8+ T cells in alopecia areata. After pooling, cutaneous lymph node cells were sorted with CD4, CD8alpha, NKG2D, NKG2ACE and other markers. RNA, once extracted, was reverse transcribed into cDNA for use as the sequencing template. Profiling relied on immunoSEQ multiplex PCR, and the TCRdb table lists in-frame clones only, not all of them. The sample is made up of around 300,000 clones, none counted only once. Material for sequencing was CD4+ T cells sorted from a lymph node. The source of these receptors is a C3H/HeJ mouse with alopecia areata. Mice of this strain are of MHC haplotype H2-k.

A word on this clone: One end of the junction fails to match germline, which may point to a read error. These gene names are mouse names. The read comes to an end 4 residues before the CDR3 does, leaving the germline J gene to fill in the end. V usage is TRBV19 and J usage is TRBJ1-2; TRBD1 agrees at 9 bases. This CDR3 has 13 amino acids. Germline loops: CDR1 FNHDT, CDR2 SITEND (reference sequence). The CDR3 sequence: CAGSGDRDSDYTF. The CDR3 bases that were read are TGTGCCGGCAGTGGGGACAGGGACTCC.

As concerns this clone: The listed genes are named as in mouse. The covered CDR3 bases are TGTGCCTGGATCCTGGCTGGGGGCTATGCT. This codes for CAWILAGGYA. In full, the CDR3 reads CAWILAGGYAEQFF. The chain has TRBV31 and TRBJ2-1, with TRBD2 identical over 7 bases. The read comes to an end 4 residues before the CDR3 does, leaving the germline J gene to fill in the end. This CDR3 region has 14 residues. Losses at the gene ends were 4 bases for V and 3 bases for J; bases not matched to a gene: 6. Germline V lookup: CDR1 GKSSPN, CDR2 SITVG.

This clone has more than one count but fewer than ten. Here the gene names and germline are mouse. The CDR3 is cut off 4 residues early in the read; its end comes from the germline J gene. The V call is TRBV5, the J call TRBJ2-5, with 7 nucleotides matching TRBD2. From germline, CDR1 is LGHNA and CDR2 YNLKQL (reference sequence). The CDR3 is 15 residues long. CDR3 loop: CASSQEAWGKDTQYF. The CDR3 DNA, read in part, is TGTGCCAGCAGCCAAGAAGCCTGGGGGAAAGAC.

With respect to this clone: All gene names here are mouse names. From the germline J gene comes the end of the CDR3, since the read stops 4 residues before it. The chain is built from TRBV19 and TRBJ2-7; 9 bases are shared with TRBD2. Germline CDR1 reads FNHDT; CDR2 reads SITEND (reference sequence). The CDR3 spans 15 residues. V gave up 1 base and J gave up 1 base; unmatched junction bases: 3. CDR3 sequence: CASSILLGGSYEQYF. CDR3 bases read: TGTGCCAGCAGTATACTCCTGGGGGGGTCCTAT.

A note on this clone: Mouse names are used for the genes. The read is 4 residues too short to cover the CDR3 end, so that end is filled in from the germline J gene. This rearrangement joins TRBV31 to TRBJ1-2; no clear D gene. V lost 0 bases, J lost 1 base, and 6 bases lay in between. The CDR3 covers 13 residues. Germline V gives CDR1 GKSSPN, CDR2 SITVG. Partial CDR3 DNA: TGTGCCTGGAGTCTAGAACAAAACTCC. Encoded protein: CAWSLEQNS. The whole CDR3 region reads CAWSLEQNSDYTF.

This clone occurred a few times. This may stem from a read error, because a much larger clone lies one nucleotide away. Each gene name is a mouse one. The read ends 4 residues early relative to the CDR3; the germline J gene fills the gap. V usage is TRBV2 and J usage is TRBJ1-2; TRBD1 matches at 7 bases. The germline gives CDR1 LGHNA, CDR2 YSYQKL. After removal of 1 base from V and 0 bases from J, the junction contained 2 bases not matched to a gene. CDR3 length equals 15 residues. The CDR3 sequence: CASSQGTGANSDYTF. The DNA read from the CDR3 is TGTGCCAGCAGCCAAGGGACAGGAGCAAACTCC. Using reference TRBV2 and TRBJ1-2 for the parts outside the CDR3, the full variable domain is DPKIIQKPKYLVAVTGSEKILICEQYLGHNAMYWYRQSAKKPLEFMFSYSYQKLMDNQTASSRFQPQSSKKNHLDLQITALKPDDSATYFCASSQGTGANSDYTFGSGTRLLVI.

This clone showed up just a few times. Gene names are mouse gene names. Other DNA sequences in the same sample also yield this CDR3. CDR3: CTCSAGTGQDTQYF. The CDR3 DNA, read in part, is TGCACCTGCAGTGCTGGGACAGGACAAGAC. The V call is TRBV1, the J call TRBJ2-5; 8 bases are a match to TRBD1. The sequence runs out 4 residues before the end of the CDR3; the remainder is reconstructed from the germline J gene. V lost 3 bases and J lost 3; bases outside the gene matches: 2. The CDR3 is made up of 14 amino acids. The germline CDR1 and CDR2 sequences are NSQYPW and LRSPGD (reference sequence).

As concerns this clone: Any gene name here is a mouse gene name. The read ends 4 residues early relative to the CDR3; the germline J gene fills the gap. In the same sample, other DNA sequences code for this CDR3. The V call is TRBV13-2, the J call TRBJ1-2; perhaps TRBD1 as D (5 bases). Deletions cut 0 bases from V and 2 bases from J, with 8 bases between. Germline loops: CDR1 NNHNN, CDR2 SYGAGS (reference sequence). The CDR3 contains 14 residues. The CDR3 is CASGDAGGNSDYTF. The sequenced part of the CDR3 DNA is TGTGCCAGCGGTGATGCCGGGGGGAACTCC.

The sample holds a few counts of this clone. Gene names are mouse gene names. The read ends 4 residues early relative to the CDR3; the germline J gene fills the gap. The rearrangement uses TRBV13-2 and TRBJ2-5, with 8 bases matching TRBD2. Germline assignment: CDR1 NNHNN and CDR2 SYGAGS (reference sequence). V shed 5 bases, J shed 0 bases, and the junction held 5 bases outside the gene matches. The CDR3 spans 15 residues. The CDR3 reads CASGRLGLNQDTQYF. The part of the CDR3 DNA that was read is TGTGCCAGCGGGCGACTGGGGCTTAACCAAGAC.

A few counts support this clone. Germline and genes here are mouse. Coverage ceases 4 residues before the CDR3 finishes, and the germline J gene fills in the end. J is TRBJ2-7 and V is TRBV19; TRBD2 matches at 12 bases. Germline CDR1 and CDR2: FNHDT and SITEND (reference sequence). CDR3 length equals 14 residues. CDR3 loop: CASSRRDWGDEQYF. CDR3 DNA (partial): TGTGCCAGCAGCCGAAGGGACTGGGGGGAT.

In regard to this clone: Genes and germline come from the mouse. The read is 4 residues too short to cover the CDR3 end, so that end is filled in from the germline J gene. The sample holds other DNA sequences that translate to the same CDR3. V and J are TRBV13-3 and TRBJ2-3; 8 bases fit TRBD1. CDR3 length: 16 residues. The V gene end was trimmed by 2 bases and the J gene end by 0 bases; junction bases not matched to a gene: 5. From germline, CDR1 is NNHDY and CDR2 SYVADS. The CDR3 region is CASSDRQGSSAETLYF. The sequenced part of the CDR3 DNA is TGTGCCAGCAGTGACCGACAGGGGAGTAGTGCAGAA.

In regard to this clone: These gene names are mouse names. The read ends 4 residues before the CDR3 terminus; that terminus is restored from the germline J gene. The gene calls are TRBV1 and TRBJ2-3; the D gene is possibly TRBD2 (6 bases). The length of the CDR3 is 16 residues. CDR1 and CDR2 from the germline V gene are NSQYPW and LRSPGD (reference sequence). V lost 0 bases to trimming and J lost 1 base, with 11 bases between them. The part of the CDR3 DNA that was read is TGCACCTGCAGTGCAGATTGGGCTGGGGGTGCAGAA. The encoded protein is CTCSADWAGGAE. The CDR3 in full is CTCSADWAGGAETLYF.

Worth noting for this clone: Gene names and germline refer to mouse. The read gets to within 4 residues of the CDR3 end, and the germline J gene fills in the rest. This sample also contains other DNA sequences that code for the same CDR3. The chain joins TRBV5 to TRBJ2-4; 8 positions match TRBD1. The length of the CDR3 is 14 residues. The V gene's germline CDR1 is LGHNA and CDR2 YNLKQL (reference sequence). The CDR3 is CASSQTGGENTLYF. The sequenced part of the CDR3 DNA is TGTGCCAGCAGCCAAACAGGGGGAGAAAAC.